This TCR beta chain was sequenced for a study of T cells in tuberculosis. Turning to the study itself: CD1B tetramers identified T cells specific for mycobacterial lipid GMM.

Details on this clone: No antigen is known for it.

Study results and limitations: Active tuberculosis TCR-alpha repertoires lay closer to GMM-specific TCRs than IGRA-negative controls, suggesting clonal expansion. Active tuberculosis cases were adults; controls were adolescents.

Between the trimmed V and J ends, which lost 3 bases and 4 bases, there was a span of 11 bases. This CDR3 region has 14 residues. Per germline, CDR1 SGHNT and CDR2 YENEEA. Measured with immunoSEQ multiplex PCR; TCRdb has only the in-frame clones, and not every one. This sample has more than 35,000 clones, with nearly 95% found just once. This receptor was taken from a donor aged 10-30 years with latent tuberculosis or without tuberculosis infection. Sequenced input: PBMCs. V is TRBV11-3 and J is TRBJ2-3; D might be TRBD1 (6 bases). For the CDR3, the DNA is TGTGCCAGCAGCTTTACAGGGTTTTCAGATACGCAGTATTTT. Translation: CASSFTGFSDTQYF. Looking up the rest from reference TRBV11-3 and TRBJ2-3 gives the full variable domain: EAGVVQSPRYKIIEKKQPVAFWCNPISGHNTLYWYLQNLGQGPELLIRYENEEAVDDSQLPKDRFSAERLKGVDSTLKIQPAELGDSAVYLCASSFTGFSDTQYFGPGTRLTVL.